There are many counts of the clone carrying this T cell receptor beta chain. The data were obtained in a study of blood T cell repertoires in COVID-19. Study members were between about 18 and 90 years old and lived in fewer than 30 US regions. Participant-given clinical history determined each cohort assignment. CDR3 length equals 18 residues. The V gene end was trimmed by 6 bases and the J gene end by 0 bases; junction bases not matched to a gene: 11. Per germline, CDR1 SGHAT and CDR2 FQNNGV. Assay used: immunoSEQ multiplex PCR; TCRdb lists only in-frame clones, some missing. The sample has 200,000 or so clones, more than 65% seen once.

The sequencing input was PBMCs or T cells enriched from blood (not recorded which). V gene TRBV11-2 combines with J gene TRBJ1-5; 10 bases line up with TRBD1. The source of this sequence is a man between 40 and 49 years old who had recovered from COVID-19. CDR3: CASRRNWDRGNSNQPQHF. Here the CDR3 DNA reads TGTGCCAGCAGACGAAACTGGGACAGGGGAAATAGCAATCAGCCCCAGCATTTT.